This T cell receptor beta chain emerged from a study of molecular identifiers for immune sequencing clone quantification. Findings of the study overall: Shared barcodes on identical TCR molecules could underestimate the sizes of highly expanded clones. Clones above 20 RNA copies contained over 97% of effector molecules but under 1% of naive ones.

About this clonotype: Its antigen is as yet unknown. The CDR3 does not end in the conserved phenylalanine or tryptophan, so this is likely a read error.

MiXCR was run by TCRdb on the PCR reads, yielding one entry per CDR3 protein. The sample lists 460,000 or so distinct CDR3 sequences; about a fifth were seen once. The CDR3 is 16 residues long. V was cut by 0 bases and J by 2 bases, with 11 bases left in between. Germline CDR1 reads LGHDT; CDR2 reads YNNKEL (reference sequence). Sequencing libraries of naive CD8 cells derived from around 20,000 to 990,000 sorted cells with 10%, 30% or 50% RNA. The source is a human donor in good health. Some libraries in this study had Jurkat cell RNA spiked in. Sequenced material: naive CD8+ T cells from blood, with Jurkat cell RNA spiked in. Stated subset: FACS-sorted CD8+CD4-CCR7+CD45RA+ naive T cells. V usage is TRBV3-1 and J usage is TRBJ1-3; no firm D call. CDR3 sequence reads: CASSQDGEIAGNTIYS. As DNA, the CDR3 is TGTGCCAGCAGCCAAGACGGAGAGATTGCTGGAAACACCATATATTCT.